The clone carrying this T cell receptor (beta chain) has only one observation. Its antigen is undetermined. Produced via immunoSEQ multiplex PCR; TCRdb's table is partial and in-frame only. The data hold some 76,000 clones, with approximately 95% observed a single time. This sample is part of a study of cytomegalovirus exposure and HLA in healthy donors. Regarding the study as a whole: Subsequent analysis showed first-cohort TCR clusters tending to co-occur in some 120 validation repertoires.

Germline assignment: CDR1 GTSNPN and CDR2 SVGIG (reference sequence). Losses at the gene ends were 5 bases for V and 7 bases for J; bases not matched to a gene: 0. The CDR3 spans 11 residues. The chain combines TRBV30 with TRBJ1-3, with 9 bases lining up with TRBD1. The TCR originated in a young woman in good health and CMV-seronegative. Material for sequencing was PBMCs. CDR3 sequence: CAWGTGNTIYF. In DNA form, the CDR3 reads TGTGCCTGGGGGACAGGGAACACCATATATTTT.